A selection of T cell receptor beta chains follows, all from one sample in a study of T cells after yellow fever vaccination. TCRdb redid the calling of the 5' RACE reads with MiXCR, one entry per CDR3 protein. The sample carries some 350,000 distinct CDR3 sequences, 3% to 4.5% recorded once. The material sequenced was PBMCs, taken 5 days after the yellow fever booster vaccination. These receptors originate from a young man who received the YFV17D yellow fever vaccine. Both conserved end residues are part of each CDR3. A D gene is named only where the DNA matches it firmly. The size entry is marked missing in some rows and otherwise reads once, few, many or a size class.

DNA: TGCGCCAGCAGCCAAACTCTTGCGGGGCCAGGAGGCTCACCCCTCCACTTT
CDR3: CASSQTLAGPGGSPLHF
size: -
J: TRBJ1-6
V: TRBV5-1
D: -

DNA: TGTGCCAGCAGCTTAGATAGGCAGGGAGAGCAGTACTTC
CDR3: CASSLDRQGEQYF
size: many
J: TRBJ2-7
V: TRBV11-2
D: -

DNA: TGCAGCGTGGGTAGACTAGCGGCGGATACGCAGTATTTT
CDR3: CSVGRLAADTQYF
size: -
J: TRBJ2-3
V: TRBV29-1
D: TRBD2

DNA: TGTGCCACCAGTGGCGCAGGGCTACCCGGGGATGAGCAGTTCTTC
CDR3: CATSGAGLPGDEQFF
size: few
J: TRBJ2-1
V: TRBV24-1
D: -

DNA: TGCGCCAGCAGCGCGACAGGTGTGGGACAGCCCCAGCATTTT
CDR3: CASSATGVGQPQHF
size: many
J: TRBJ1-5
V: TRBV5-1
D: -

DNA: TGCGCCAGCAGCTTGTCCCACAACTCCTACAATGAGCAGTTCTTC
CDR3: CASSLSHNSYNEQFF
size: few
J: TRBJ2-1
V: TRBV5-1
D: -

DNA: TGTGCTAGTGGTTTGGGCGACAGGGTGAGAGAGACCCAGTACTTC
CDR3: CASGLGDRVRETQYF
size: many
J: TRBJ2-5
V: TRBV12-5
D: TRBD1

DNA: TGCGCCAGCAGCCAAGAACAGGGTTACAGGTCGGATACGCAGTATTTT
CDR3: CASSQEQGYRSDTQYF
size: many
J: TRBJ2-3
V: TRBV4-3
D: -

DNA: TGTGCCAGCAGTCTACTCCCCCTTCTCCGGGACAGGGGGCCTGAAGCTTTCTTT
CDR3: CASSLLPLLRDRGPEAFF
size: many
J: TRBJ1-1
V: TRBV27
D: TRBD1

DNA: TGTGCCTGGAGTCCCCGGACTGGCCGTGGGTATTTT
CDR3: CAWSPRTGRGYF
size: few
J: TRBJ2-3
V: TRBV30
D: -

DNA: TGTGCCAGTAGTATAACTGAGGGTTGGACTGAAGCTTTCTTT
CDR3: CASSITEGWTEAFF
size: many
J: TRBJ1-1
V: TRBV19
D: -

DNA: TGTGCCAGCAGTTACTCACAGGACGGAGCCTACGAGCAGTACTTC
CDR3: CASSYSQDGAYEQYF
size: few
J: TRBJ2-7
V: TRBV6-2/TRBV6-3
D: -

DNA: TGTGCCAGCAGCTCCCTTAGCGGGGGGTTGCAGTTCTTC
CDR3: CASSSLSGGLQFF
size: many
J: TRBJ2-1
V: TRBV7-3
D: TRBD2

DNA: TGTGCCAGCAGCTTAGATCCCTCTGGGCAGTTCTTC
CDR3: CASSLDPSGQFF
size: many
J: TRBJ2-1
V: TRBV11-3
D: -

DNA: TGTGCCAGCAGCCAAATTCGGTCGGGGGGAATTCAGGAGACCCAGTACTTC
CDR3: CASSQIRSGGIQETQYF
size: few
J: TRBJ2-5
V: TRBV4-2
D: TRBD2

DNA: TGCAGTACGACTACAGGACACAATGAGCAGTTCTTC
CDR3: CSTTTGHNEQFF
size: -
J: TRBJ2-1
V: TRBV20-1
D: -

DNA: TGTGCCAGCAGCTTAAGGGGCAATCAGCCCCAGCATTTT
CDR3: CASSLRGNQPQHF
size: many
J: TRBJ1-5
V: TRBV7-2
D: -

DNA: TGTGCCAGTAGTATGAGGTCGAGCGAGCAGTACTTC
CDR3: CASSMRSSEQYF
size: many
J: TRBJ2-7
V: TRBV19
D: -

DNA: TGCGCCAGCAGCCCCACGTCACTTAGCACAGATACGCAGTATTTT
CDR3: CASSPTSLSTDTQYF
size: -
J: TRBJ2-3
V: TRBV4-1
D: -

DNA: TGTGCCAGCAGCTGGTGGGAGACCCAGTACTTC
CDR3: CASSWWETQYF
size: many
J: TRBJ2-5
V: TRBV5-5
D: -

DNA: TGTGCCAGCAGCTTAGGTACTAGCGGCGGTGAGCAGTTCTTC
CDR3: CASSLGTSGGEQFF
size: many
J: TRBJ2-1
V: TRBV7-9
D: TRBD2

DNA: TGCGCCAGCAGCTCCATGGGGGGGTGGCAAGAGACCCAGTACTTC
CDR3: CASSSMGGWQETQYF
size: -
J: TRBJ2-5
V: TRBV5-1
D: TRBD2

DNA: TGTGCCAGCAGCGAACGTCCGATACTAGGCACTGAAGCTTTCTTT
CDR3: CASSERPILGTEAFF
size: few
J: TRBJ1-1
V: TRBV7-2
D: -

DNA: TGTGCCAGCAGCTGGGACATTCAGCCCCAGCATTTT
CDR3: CASSWDIQPQHF
size: few
J: TRBJ1-5
V: TRBV7-2
D: -

DNA: TGTGCCAGCAGCCTGAGGGCATCCTACGAGCAGTACTTC
CDR3: CASSLRASYEQYF
size: many
J: TRBJ2-7
V: TRBV5-6
D: -

DNA: TGCAGTGCTCGGCCCGCCGGGGACCAAAACATTCAGTACTTC
CDR3: CSARPAGDQNIQYF
size: many
J: TRBJ2-4
V: TRBV20-1
D: -

DNA: TGTGCCAGCAGCTTCGGAGACAGGGGAGAGACCCAGTACTTC
CDR3: CASSFGDRGETQYF
size: few
J: TRBJ2-5
V: TRBV7-3
D: TRBD1

DNA: TGCGCCAGCAGCTTGACGGATGGGATTGAAGCTTTCTTT
CDR3: CASSLTDGIEAFF
size: many
J: TRBJ1-1
V: TRBV5-1
D: -

DNA: TGTGCCACCAGCTACGTAGGACAGGAAGATCGCACAGATACGCAGTATTTT
CDR3: CATSYVGQEDRTDTQYF
size: -
J: TRBJ2-3
V: TRBV15
D: TRBD1

DNA: TGTGCCAGCAGTGAGGACAGGACCCTCTGGTACTTC
CDR3: CASSEDRTLWYF
size: -
J: TRBJ2-5
V: TRBV25-1
D: TRBD1

DNA: TGTGCCAGCAGCCCTCACCCCGAAAAACTGTTTTTT
CDR3: CASSPHPEKLFF
size: many
J: TRBJ1-4
V: TRBV11-2
D: -

DNA: TGTGCCAGCAGTTTAGGGGGGGGGTTCCTGTTTTACGAGCAGTACTTC
CDR3: CASSLGGGFLFYEQYF
size: -
J: TRBJ2-7
V: TRBV12-3/TRBV12-4
D: TRBD2

DNA: TGTGCCAGCAGGCACCTGTCGGGGGTGGGCGGCACTGAAGCTTTCTTT
CDR3: CASRHLSGVGGTEAFF
size: few
J: TRBJ1-1
V: TRBV27
D: -

DNA: TGTGCCAGCTCACCAGCCGCCGGGACGGTTAATGAAAAACTGTTTTTT
CDR3: CASSPAAGTVNEKLFF
size: -
J: TRBJ1-4
V: TRBV18
D: -

DNA: TGCGCCAGCAGCCCCGGGACAGGGGGTTACGATGAGCAGTTCTTC
CDR3: CASSPGTGGYDEQFF
size: -
J: TRBJ2-1
V: TRBV5-1
D: TRBD1

DNA: TGTGCCAGCACCTTAGCGGGGAGCTCCTACGAGCAGTACTTC
CDR3: CASTLAGSSYEQYF
size: -
J: TRBJ2-7
V: TRBV7-2
D: TRBD2

DNA: TGTGCCAGCAGTTTCCACTACGGACTAGCGGGGCACAATGAGCAGTTCTTC
CDR3: CASSFHYGLAGHNEQFF
size: many
J: TRBJ2-1
V: TRBV12-3/TRBV12-4
D: TRBD2

DNA: TGTGCCAGTAGTCGGGACGACCGAGATTCACCCCTCCACTTT
CDR3: CASSRDDRDSPLHF
size: few
J: TRBJ1-6
V: TRBV19
D: -

DNA: TGTGCCAGCAGCGCCAGGAGGGCCGGGGAGCTGTTTTTT
CDR3: CASSARRAGELFF
size: few
J: TRBJ2-2
V: TRBV7-2
D: -

DNA: TGTGCCATCAGTGCCAGGGTGGAAGAGACCCAGTACTTC
CDR3: CAISARVEETQYF
size: many
J: TRBJ2-5
V: TRBV10-3
D: -

DNA: TGTGCCAGCAGCTTGTACAGGGGCTCCGGGGAGCTGTTTTTT
CDR3: CASSLYRGSGELFF
size: many
J: TRBJ2-2
V: TRBV7-3
D: TRBD1

DNA: TGTGCCAGCAGCTTAGAATACTCCTACGAGCAGTACTTC
CDR3: CASSLEYSYEQYF
size: -
J: TRBJ2-7
V: TRBV7-2
D: -

DNA: TGTGCCAGTAGCGATACAGGGGCAGGGGAGCTGTTTTTT
CDR3: CASSDTGAGELFF
size: many
J: TRBJ2-2
V: TRBV19
D: TRBD1

DNA: TGTGCTAGTGGTTTGGCCTCCTTCCGGCTGAACAATGAAGCTTTCTTT
CDR3: CASGLASFRLNNEAFF
size: few
J: TRBJ1-1
V: TRBV12-5
D: -

DNA: TGTGCCAGCAGTGCGACAGTACACGGGGGGCCCCAGCATTTT
CDR3: CASSATVHGGPQHF
size: few
J: TRBJ1-5
V: TRBV12-3/TRBV12-4
D: -

DNA: TGCGCCAGCAAACGGCAGAAGAACACTGAAGCTTTCTTT
CDR3: CASKRQKNTEAFF
size: many
J: TRBJ1-1
V: TRBV5-1
D: -

DNA: TGTGCCAGCAGCCACGACAGCAAGCAGCCCCAGCATTTT
CDR3: CASSHDSKQPQHF
size: few
J: TRBJ1-5
V: TRBV5-5
D: -

DNA: TGTGCCAGCACTCAGGAGAGCTATGGCTACACCTTC
CDR3: CASTQESYGYTF
size: few
J: TRBJ1-2
V: TRBV12-3/TRBV12-4
D: -

DNA: TGCGCCAGCAGCTTGGGGATAGCCGATGGCTACACCTTC
CDR3: CASSLGIADGYTF
size: few
J: TRBJ1-2
V: TRBV5-1
D: -

DNA: TGTGCCAGCAGCGAGGACAGAAAGGCCCAGCATTTT
CDR3: CASSEDRKAQHF
size: few
J: TRBJ1-5
V: TRBV7-2
D: -

DNA: TGTGCCAGCTCACTTGGGACGGTAAACTATGGCTACACCTTC
CDR3: CASSLGTVNYGYTF
size: many
J: TRBJ1-2
V: TRBV18
D: -

DNA: TGTGCCTGGAGTGTACGGGGTTACGAGCAGTACTTC
CDR3: CAWSVRGYEQYF
size: few
J: TRBJ2-7
V: TRBV30
D: -

DNA: TGTGCCAGCAGCCCGCGGGGTTGGGATGGCTACACCTTC
CDR3: CASSPRGWDGYTF
size: -
J: TRBJ1-2
V: TRBV6-5
D: -

DNA: TGCGCCAGCAGCCAAGATATGAGGACTTTCGGCTATGGCTACACCTTC
CDR3: CASSQDMRTFGYGYTF
size: -
J: TRBJ1-2
V: TRBV4-3
D: -

DNA: TGCGCCAGCAGCCAAGAGGCTCCGGGACAGGGGTCCGTCACAGATACGCAGTATTTT
CDR3: CASSQEAPGQGSVTDTQYF
size: few
J: TRBJ2-3
V: TRBV4-3
D: TRBD1

DNA: TGTGCCATCAAAGGGGCCGGCGGGCGCTACAATGAGCAGTTCTTC
CDR3: CAIKGAGGRYNEQFF
size: -
J: TRBJ2-1
V: TRBV10-3
D: -

DNA: TGTGCCAGCACCTCCTATAATTCACCCCTCCACTTT
CDR3: CASTSYNSPLHF
size: many
J: TRBJ1-6
V: TRBV5-6
D: -